These 13 T cell receptor beta chains share one sample of origin, sequenced in a study of T cell clonality in common variable immunodeficiency. Sequenced by immunoSEQ multiplex PCR; TCRdb stores in-frame clones only, minus some. The repertoire shows about 74,000 clones, none seen only once; the top ten take around 0.8%. Sequencing was done on a sample of peripheral blood mononuclear cells. Receptors originate from a person aged 18-69 years in good health.

This clone was counted at least ten times. Sequencing ends 3 residues short of the CDR3 end; the germline J gene provides the rest. The chain carries TRBV12-3 or TRBV12-4 and TRBJ2-5; the D gene is possibly TRBD1 (6 bases). The CDR3 is 13 residues long. Between the trimmed V and J ends, which lost 4 bases and 5 bases, there was a span of 11 bases. CDR3 DNA, as far as it was read: TGTGCCAGCAGTTCTCAGGGGTTCGAGACC. Its protein is CASSSQGFET. The entire CDR3 protein reads CASSSQGFETQYF.

Points on this clone: The read finishes 3 residues shy of the CDR3 end, and the germline J gene is used to complete it. The chain has TRBV7-9 and TRBJ1-4; tentative D call: TRBD1 (5 bases). The CDR3 is made up of 13 amino acids. V gave up 5 bases and J gave up 6 bases, with 10 bases separating them. Germline assignment: CDR1 SEHNR and CDR2 FQNEAQ (reference sequence). The covered CDR3 bases are TGTGCCAGCAGCCGGACATTCGATGAAAAA. Its protein product is CASSRTFDEK. The entire CDR3 protein reads CASSRTFDEKLFF.

There are many counts of this clone. The CDR3 is cut off 3 residues early in the read; its end comes from the germline J gene. The chain has TRBV7-8 and TRBJ1-2; D uncertain. CDR3 length equals 15 residues. The germline V and J ends were trimmed by 1 base and 4 bases, with 13 bases remaining between them. Germline values: CDR1 SGHVS, CDR2 FQNEAQ. The sequenced part of the CDR3 DNA is TGTGCCAGCAGCTTAGGGCTCGGGGAGGGCTATGGC. Protein product: CASSLGLGEGYG. The entire CDR3 is CASSLGLGEGYGYTF.

This clone was found many times. The read halts 3 residues ahead of the CDR3 end, with the missing end drawn from the germline J gene. The chain couples TRBV19 to TRBJ2-3; 10 positions match TRBD2. Germline V gene data show CDR1 as LNHDA and CDR2 as SQIVND (reference sequence). The length of the CDR3 is 15 residues. After removal of 2 bases from V and 7 bases from J, the junction contained 6 bases not matched to a gene. This CDR3 is CASSISASGSNTQYF. The DNA read from the CDR3 is TGTGCCAGTAGTATATCGGCTAGCGGGAGTAATACG.

In its sample, this clone was seen many times. This chain's CDR3 is CASSQDLGTDTQYF. CDR3 DNA, as far as it was read: TGTGCCAGCAGCCAAGATCTCGGCACAGATACG. The V call is TRBV14, the J call TRBJ2-3; D call uncertain. The sequence runs out 3 residues before the end of the CDR3; the remainder is reconstructed from the germline J gene. V dropped 0 bases and J dropped 1 base, with 5 bases sitting between them. The CDR3 spans 14 residues. Germline values: CDR1 SGHDN, CDR2 FVKESK.

This clone has a count of ten or more. The read terminates 3 residues before the CDR3 end, so the remaining end is supplied by the germline J gene. This sequence joins TRBV13 and TRBJ2-3; maybe TRBD2 (6 bases). V lost 4 bases to trimming and J lost 0 bases, with 11 bases between them. There are 15 residues in the CDR3. Per the germline V gene, CDR1 is PRHDT and CDR2 is FYEKMQ (reference sequence). The sequenced part of the CDR3 DNA is TGTGCCAGCAGCTCCGGGCGGGGTAGCACAGATACG. Protein sequence: CASSSGRGSTDT. The complete CDR3 reads CASSSGRGSTDTQYF.

At least ten counts were recorded for this clone. Coverage ceases 3 residues before the CDR3 finishes, and the germline J gene fills in the end. The chain is built from TRBV29-1 and TRBJ1-2, with D unclear. Germline assignment: CDR1 SQVTM and CDR2 ANQGSEA. The CDR3 has 15 residues. V was pared by 6 bases and J by 3 bases, with 20 bases between. The part of the CDR3 DNA that was read is TGCAGCGTCCCGGGCCGCAGCCTCGGGGACTATGGC. Translating it yields CSVPGRSLGDYG. The complete CDR3 protein is CSVPGRSLGDYGYTF.

This clone was observed at least ten times. The read gets to within 3 residues of the CDR3 end, and the germline J gene fills in the rest. This chain uses TRBV19 with TRBJ2-5, with 7 bases that match TRBD1. CDR3 length: 17 residues. The V gene end was trimmed by 3 bases and the J gene end by 0 bases; junction bases not matched to a gene: 10. Germline CDR1 and CDR2: LNHDA and SQIVND (reference sequence). The sequenced CDR3 bases are TGTGCCAGTAGTATGGTGTCACAGGGGAAGTACCAAGAGACC. Translating it yields CASSMVSQGKYQET. The complete CDR3 reads CASSMVSQGKYQETQYF.

Many counts were recorded for this clone. The read falls 3 residues short of the CDR3 end, and the missing part is taken from the germline J gene. This rearrangement joins TRBV7-6 to TRBJ1-4; no reliable D call. This CDR3 is built from 15 residues. Germline-derived CDR1 and CDR2 are SGHVS and FNYEAQ. V shed 0 bases and J shed 4 bases, with 9 bases lying between them. This CDR3 reads CASSLAGEVNEKLFF. The CDR3 DNA, read in part, is TGTGCCAGCAGCTTAGCGGGCGAAGTTAATGAAAAA.

This clone was seen ten or more times. At one of its ends the junction is not consistent with the germline gene, which may arise from a read error. The CDR3 end falls 3 residues outside the read, so it is completed with the germline J gene. This chain uses TRBV3-1 (or the pseudogene TRBV3-2) with TRBJ2-7, with 8 bases identical to TRBD2. Germline CDR1 LGHDT, CDR2 YNNKEL (reference sequence). The length of the CDR3 is 14 residues. Here the CDR3 reads CASSPRLASSEQYF. The CDR3 bases that were read are TGTGCCAGCAGCCCCCGACTAGCGTCCTCCGAG.

This clone was seen at least ten times. The read halts 3 residues ahead of the CDR3 end, with the missing end drawn from the germline J gene. The rearrangement uses TRBV4-1 and TRBJ2-7, with D unclear. This CDR3 spans 13 amino acids. Trimming removed 4 bases from V and 3 bases from J, with 10 bases in between. Germline V gene sequence: CDR1 MGHRA, CDR2 YSYEKL. CDR3 amino acids: CASSPLGFYEQYF. The CDR3 DNA, read in part, is TGCGCCAGCAGCCCGCTGGGCTTCTACGAG.

This clone was observed at least ten times. Coverage ceases 3 residues before the CDR3 finishes, and the germline J gene fills in the end. This chain joins TRBV2 and TRBJ2-2, with TRBD2 identical over 12 bases. CDR1 is SNHLY and CDR2 is FYNNEI in the germline V gene. With 7 bases clipped from V and 5 bases from J, the junction kept 5 bases outside the gene matches. The CDR3 consists of 15 residues. The sequenced CDR3 bases are TGTGCCAGCACCCTAGCGGGAGGGGGGACCGGGGAG. Residues: CASTLAGGGTGE. The whole CDR3 region reads CASTLAGGGTGELFF.

Many counts were recorded for this clone. Read sequence stops 3 residues before the CDR3 end, and the germline J gene provides the missing end. The chain carries TRBV7-9 and TRBJ2-7; 7 bases agree with TRBD1. The length of the CDR3 is 14 residues. Looked up from germline, CDR1 is SEHNR and CDR2 is FQNEAQ (reference sequence). The V and J ends lost 7 bases and 0 bases, in that order; junction bases with no gene match: 6. Partial CDR3 DNA: TGTGCCAGCACCCAAACAGGGGCCTCCTACGAG. As protein: CASTQTGASYE. The complete CDR3 protein is CASTQTGASYEQYF.